This T cell receptor beta chain came from a study of preoperative IRX-2 immunotherapy in early breast cancer (dated by TCRdb to between 2018 and 2021). For CDR1 and CDR2, the germline V gene (reference sequence) lists GTSNPN and SVGIG. Inclusive of the bounding cysteine and phenylalanine, the CDR3 is 13 residues long. Of all the DNA, just the CDR3 is kept, 39 bases in frame from base 1. V is reduced by 1 base and J by 6 bases, leaving a spacing of 9 bases between them. In the paper's terms, the treatment or condition label means: preoperative locoregional IRX-2 cytokine immunotherapy. The samples were obtained from a phase Ib study that tested preoperative, locoregional IRX-2 cytokine immunotherapy designed to prime immune responses. Before surgery, IRX-2 was given to the donors, who were patients with early-stage breast cancer. Concerning this clone: The target of this receptor is not known. Within one base of it there is no much larger clone, and no base qualities were kept.

Library prep was done by the immunoSEQ multiplex PCR assay. Held by TCRdb, this immuneACCESS table contains in-frame sequences only and omits some clones. Under half of the omission traces to an unresolved V gene where checked; the cause of the rest is unknown. Recorded for this sample are tens of thousands of clones; 90% of them occurred a single time. Just over 9.5% of the sample is held by the ten biggest clonotypes. Sampling was carried out from a patient treated with IRX-2 immunotherapy. Rearrangement joined TRBV30 to TRBJ1-4, and possibly TRBD1, on 5 matching bases. This sequence originates from a human donor with breast cancer. The CDR3 reads CAWSEGVDEKLFF. At the DNA level, the sequence is TGTGCCTGGAGTGAAGGGGTTGATGAAAAACTGTTTTTT.